The sequence of this T cell receptor beta chain was determined in a study of T cells in Graves' hyperthyroidism and ophthalmopathy. In this sample, this clonotype turned up many times. Between the trimmed V and J ends, which lost 5 bases and 7 bases, there was a span of 14 bases. Germline loops: CDR1 SGHAT, CDR2 FQNNGV. The CDR3 runs to 14 residues. Amplified TCR beta CDR3 regions came from RNA transcripts. The study used the HTBI primer set for a first-round RT-PCR of the TCR CDR3. TCRdb re-called the multiplex PCR reads with MiXCR, one entry per CDR3 protein. The table records 250,000 or so distinct CDR3 sequences, roughly 14% of them present only once.

V is TRBV11-2 and J is TRBJ1-4; D ambiguous. The sequence was obtained from a woman in her 40s with Graves' hyperthyroidism that later progressed to Graves' ophthalmopathy. The sample comprised blood. The CDR3 reads CASSLVLLSEKLFF. DNA of the CDR3: TGTGCCAGCAGCCTTGTCCTCCTGAGTGAAAAACTGTTTTTT.